Reported below is one TCR beta chain. The data stem from a study of cytomegalovirus exposure and HLA in healthy donors. Germline CDR1 reads SNHLY; CDR2 reads FYNNEI. J gave up 6 bases and V 2 bases, and 5 bases lay outside the gene matches. The CDR3 has 15 residues. TCRdb keeps only in-frame clones here, not all; method: immunoSEQ multiplex PCR. The sample lists around 180,000 clones; roughly 80% were seen once. This chain connects TRBV2 to TRBJ2-1; 9 nucleotides agree with TRBD1. The sequenced material came from PBMCs. The receptor was isolated from a man between 18 and 35 years old in good health and CMV-seropositive. The CDR3 reads CASSESRGQGNEQFF. CDR3 nucleotides: TGTGCCAGCAGTGAATCGAGGGGACAGGGCAATGAGCAGTTCTTC.